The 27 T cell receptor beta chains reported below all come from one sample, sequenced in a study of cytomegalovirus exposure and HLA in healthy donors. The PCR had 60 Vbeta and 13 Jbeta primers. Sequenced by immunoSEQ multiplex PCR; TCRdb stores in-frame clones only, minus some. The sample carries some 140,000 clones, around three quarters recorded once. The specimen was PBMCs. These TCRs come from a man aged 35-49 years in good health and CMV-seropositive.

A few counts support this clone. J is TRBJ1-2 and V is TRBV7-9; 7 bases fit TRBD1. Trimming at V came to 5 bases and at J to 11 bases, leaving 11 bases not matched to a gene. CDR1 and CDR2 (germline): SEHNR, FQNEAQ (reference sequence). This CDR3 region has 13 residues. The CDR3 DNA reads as TGTGCCAGCAGCGACGACAGGGCCCTCGAGTACACCTTC. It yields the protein CASSDDRALEYTF.

In DNA, the CDR3 is TGTGCCAGTAGTATAGGGGGGGGCAGGAGCACAGATACGCAGTATTTT. This encodes CASSIGGGRSTDTQYF. The J gene is TRBJ2-3, the V gene TRBV19, with D maybe TRBD2 (7 bases). The CDR3 is 16 amino acids. Germline CDR1 reads LNHDA; CDR2 reads SQIVND (reference sequence). Trimming left V 1 base short and J 0 bases short, with 11 bases between.

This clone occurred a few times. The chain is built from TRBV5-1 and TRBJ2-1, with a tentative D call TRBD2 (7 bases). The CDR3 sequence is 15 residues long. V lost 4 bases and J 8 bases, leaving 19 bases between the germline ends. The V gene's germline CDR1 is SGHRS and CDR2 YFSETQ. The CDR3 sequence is CASSGGGGSRDEQFF. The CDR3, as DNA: TGCGCCAGCAGCGGGGGCGGCGGGAGTAGGGATGAGCAGTTCTTC.

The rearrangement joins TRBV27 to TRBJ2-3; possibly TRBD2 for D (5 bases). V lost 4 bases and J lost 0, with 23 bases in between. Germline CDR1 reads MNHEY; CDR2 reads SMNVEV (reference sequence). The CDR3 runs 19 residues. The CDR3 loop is CASSSSPPWLESSTDTQYF. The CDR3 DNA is TGTGCCAGCAGTTCTAGCCCGCCGTGGCTGGAGAGTAGCACAGATACGCAGTATTTT.

The CDR3 is CAWPRDTSYEQYF. The CDR3 DNA follows: TGTGCCTGGCCCCGAGACACGTCCTACGAGCAGTACTTC. V usage is TRBV30 and J usage is TRBJ2-7; D remains unclear. CDR1 is GTSNPN and CDR2 is SVGIG in the germline V gene (reference sequence). This CDR3 contains 13 residues. Between the trimmed V and J ends, which lost 5 bases and 1 base, there was a span of 12 bases.

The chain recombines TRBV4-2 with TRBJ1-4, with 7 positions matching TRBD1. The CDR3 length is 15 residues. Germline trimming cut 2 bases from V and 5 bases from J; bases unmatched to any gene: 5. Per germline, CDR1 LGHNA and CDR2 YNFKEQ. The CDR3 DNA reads TGTGCCAGCAGCCAATTGGACAGGAAGAATGAAAAACTGTTTTTT. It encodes CASSQLDRKNEKLFF.

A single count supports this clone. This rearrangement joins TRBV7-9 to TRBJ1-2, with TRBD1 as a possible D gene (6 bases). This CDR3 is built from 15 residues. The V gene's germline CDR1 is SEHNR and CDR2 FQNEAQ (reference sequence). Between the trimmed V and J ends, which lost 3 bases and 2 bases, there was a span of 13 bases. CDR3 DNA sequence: TGTGCCAGCAGCTTTTCAACAGGGACCAACTATGGCTACACCTTC. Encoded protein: CASSFSTGTNYGYTF. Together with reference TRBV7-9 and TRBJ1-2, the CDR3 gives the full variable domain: DTGVSQNPRHKITKRGQNVTFRCDPISEHNRLYWYRQTLGQGPEFLTYFQNEAQLEKSRLLSDRFSAERPKGSFSTLEIQRTEQGDSAMYLCASSFSTGTNYGYTFGSGTRLTVV.

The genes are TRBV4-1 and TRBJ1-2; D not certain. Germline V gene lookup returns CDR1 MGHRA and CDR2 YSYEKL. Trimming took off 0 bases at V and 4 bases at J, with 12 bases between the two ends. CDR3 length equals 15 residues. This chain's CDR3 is CASSQDKAGLYGYTF. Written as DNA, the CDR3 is TGCGCCAGCAGCCAAGATAAAGCAGGCCTCTATGGCTACACCTTC.

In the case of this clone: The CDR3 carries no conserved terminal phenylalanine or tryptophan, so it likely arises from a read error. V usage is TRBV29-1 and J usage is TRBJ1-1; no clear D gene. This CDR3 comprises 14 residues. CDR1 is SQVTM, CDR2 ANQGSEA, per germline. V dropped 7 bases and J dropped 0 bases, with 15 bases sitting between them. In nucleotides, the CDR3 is TGCAGCGCCGCACAGAGTCAGGTGAACACTGAAGCTTTCTCT. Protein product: CSAAQSQVNTEAFS.

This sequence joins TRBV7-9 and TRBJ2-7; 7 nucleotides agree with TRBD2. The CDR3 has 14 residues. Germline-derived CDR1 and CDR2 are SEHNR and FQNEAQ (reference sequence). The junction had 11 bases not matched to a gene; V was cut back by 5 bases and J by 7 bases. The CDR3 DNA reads TGTGCCAGCAGCCCGCCCTCGGGGGGATGGGAGCAGTACTTC. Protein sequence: CASSPPSGGWEQYF.

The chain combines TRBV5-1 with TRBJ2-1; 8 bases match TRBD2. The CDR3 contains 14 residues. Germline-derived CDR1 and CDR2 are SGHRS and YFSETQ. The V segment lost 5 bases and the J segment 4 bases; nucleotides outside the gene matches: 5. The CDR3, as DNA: TGCGCCAGCAGTCTCGGCGGGAGGTACAATGAGCAGTTCTTC. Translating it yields CASSLGGRYNEQFF.

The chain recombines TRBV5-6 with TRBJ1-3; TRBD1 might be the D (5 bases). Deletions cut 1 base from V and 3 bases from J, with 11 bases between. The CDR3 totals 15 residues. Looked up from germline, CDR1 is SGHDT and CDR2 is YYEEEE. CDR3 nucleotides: TGTGCCAGCAGCTTGAAGGGGCAGGGTGGAAACACCATATATTTT. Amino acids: CASSLKGQGGNTIYF. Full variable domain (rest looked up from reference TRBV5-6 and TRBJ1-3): DAGVTQSPTHLIKTRGQQVTLRCSPKSGHDTVSWYQQALGQGPQFIFQYYEEEERQRGNFPDRFSGHQFPNYSSELNVNALLLGDSALYLCASSLKGQGGNTIYFGEGSWLTVV.

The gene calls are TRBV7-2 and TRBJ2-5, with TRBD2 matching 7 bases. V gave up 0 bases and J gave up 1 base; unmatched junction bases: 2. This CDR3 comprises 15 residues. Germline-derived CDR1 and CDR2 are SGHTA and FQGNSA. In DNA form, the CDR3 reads TGTGCCAGCAGCTTAGCTCGGGGGGTCCAAGAGACCCAGTACTTC. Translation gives CASSLARGVQETQYF. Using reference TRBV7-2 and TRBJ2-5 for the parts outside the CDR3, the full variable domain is GAGVSQSPSNKVTEKGKDVELRCDPISGHTALYWYRQSLGQGLEFLIYFQGNSAPDKSGLPSDRFSAERTGGSVSTLTIQRTQQEDSAVYLCASSLARGVQETQYFGPGTRLLVL.

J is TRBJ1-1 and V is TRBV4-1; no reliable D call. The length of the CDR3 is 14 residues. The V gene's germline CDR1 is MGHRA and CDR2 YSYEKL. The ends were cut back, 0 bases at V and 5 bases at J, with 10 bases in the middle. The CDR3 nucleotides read TGCGCCAGCAGCCAAGAGTATCGGGAGACTGAAGCTTTCTTT. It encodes CASSQEYRETEAFF.

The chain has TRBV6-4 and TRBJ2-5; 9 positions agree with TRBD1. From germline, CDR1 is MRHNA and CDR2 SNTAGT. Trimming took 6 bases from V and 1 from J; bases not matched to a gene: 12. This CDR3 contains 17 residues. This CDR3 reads CASRLGQGGILQETQYF. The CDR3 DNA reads TGTGCCAGCAGACTGGGACAGGGTGGGATACTCCAAGAGACCCAGTACTTC.

For the CDR3, the DNA is TGCGCCAGCAGCAGGACATATGGCGAGCAGTACTTC. This gives the protein CASSRTYGEQYF. This sequence joins TRBV5-1 and TRBJ2-7; D may be TRBD1 (5 bases). Germline loops: CDR1 SGHRS, CDR2 YFSETQ. The CDR3 is 12 residues long. Trimming cost V 4 bases and J 6 bases, with 11 bases left between them.

The CDR3 DNA reads TGTGCCAGCTCACCATCAGGCGGCCAGGGGGTCGTGGAGACCCAGTACTTC. Its translation: CASSPSGGQGVVETQYF. The chain has TRBV18 and TRBJ2-5, with 7 bases identical to TRBD1. This CDR3 region has 17 residues. Germline CDR1 and CDR2: KGHSH and LQKENI. V lost 2 bases, J lost 5 bases, and 14 bases stayed unmatched.

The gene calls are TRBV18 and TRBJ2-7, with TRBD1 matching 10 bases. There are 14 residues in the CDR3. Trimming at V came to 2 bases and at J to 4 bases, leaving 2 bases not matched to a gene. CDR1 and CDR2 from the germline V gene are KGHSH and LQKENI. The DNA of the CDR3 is TGTGCCAGCTCACCAAGACAGGGGGCGTACGAGCAGTACTTC. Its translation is CASSPRQGAYEQYF.

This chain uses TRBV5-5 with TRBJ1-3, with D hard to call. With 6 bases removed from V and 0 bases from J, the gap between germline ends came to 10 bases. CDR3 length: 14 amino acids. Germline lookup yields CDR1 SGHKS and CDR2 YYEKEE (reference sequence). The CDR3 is CASNSELSGNTIYF. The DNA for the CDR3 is TGTGCCAGCAATTCGGAGCTCTCTGGAAACACCATATATTTT.

Written as DNA, the CDR3 is TGTGCCAGCAGCGTAGATGCTAGCGGGCGAGAGACCCAGTACTTC. Encoded protein: CASSVDASGRETQYF. The J gene is TRBJ2-5, the V gene TRBV9, with 8 bases aligning to TRBD2. From germline, CDR1 is SGDLS and CDR2 YYNGEE. The CDR3 length is 15 residues. Trimming at V came to 0 bases and at J to 4 bases, leaving 5 bases not matched to a gene.

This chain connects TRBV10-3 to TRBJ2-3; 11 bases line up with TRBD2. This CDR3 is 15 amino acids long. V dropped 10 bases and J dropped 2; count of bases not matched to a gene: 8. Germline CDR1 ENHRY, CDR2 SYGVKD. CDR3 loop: CATGGTSGYTDTQYF. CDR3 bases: TGTGCCACGGGGGGGACTAGCGGTTACACAGATACGCAGTATTTT.

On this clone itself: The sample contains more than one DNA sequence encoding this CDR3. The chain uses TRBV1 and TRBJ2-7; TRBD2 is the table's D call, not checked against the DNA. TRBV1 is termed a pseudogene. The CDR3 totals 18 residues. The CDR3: CTSSHPGLAGPDSYEQYF. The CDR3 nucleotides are TGCACCAGCAGCCACCCGGGACTAGCGGGACCGGACTCCTACGAGCAGTACTTC.

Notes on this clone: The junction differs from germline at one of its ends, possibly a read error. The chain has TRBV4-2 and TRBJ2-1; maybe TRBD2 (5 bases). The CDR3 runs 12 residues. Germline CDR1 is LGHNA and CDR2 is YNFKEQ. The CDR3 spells CASSQGGGAELF. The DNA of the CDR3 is TGTGCCAGCAGCCAAGGAGGAGGAGCTGAGCTCTTC.

CDR3 sequence reads: CASSSSGTDAYGYTF. Written as DNA, the CDR3 is TGTGCCAGCAGTAGCTCCGGGACAGACGCTTATGGCTACACCTTC. V gene TRBV11-2 combines with J gene TRBJ1-2, with 7 nucleotides matching TRBD1. The CDR3 length is 15 residues. Germline-derived CDR1 and CDR2 are SGHAT and FQNNGV. Trimming at V came to 6 bases and at J to 5 bases, leaving 12 bases not matched to a gene.

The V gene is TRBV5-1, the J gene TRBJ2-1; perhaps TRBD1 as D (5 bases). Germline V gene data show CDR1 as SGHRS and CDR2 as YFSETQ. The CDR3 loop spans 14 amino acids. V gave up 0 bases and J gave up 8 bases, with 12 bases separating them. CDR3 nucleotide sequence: TGCGCCAGCAGCTTGGGTGGACACTTATATGAGCAGTTCTTC. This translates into CASSLGGHLYEQFF.

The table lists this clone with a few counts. CDR3 nucleotides: TGTGCCACTGAAGGCCGGGACAGGGGGGCCTACGAGCAGTACTTC. Protein product: CATEGRDRGAYEQYF. The V gene is TRBV6-1, the J gene TRBJ2-5, with TRBD1 matching over 11 bases. With the DNA end fitting TRBJ2-7 better, the J assignment may be wrong. Per germline, CDR1 MNHNS and CDR2 SASEGT. The CDR3 has 15 amino acids.

The CDR3 sequence: CASSPDGTNYGYTF. CDR3 bases: TGTGCCAGCAGCCCGGACGGGACAAACTATGGCTACACCTTC. The V gene is TRBV6-5, the J gene TRBJ1-2, with D tentatively TRBD1 (6 bases). In germline, CDR1 is MNHEY, CDR2 SVGAGI. The CDR3 is 14 residues long. V dropped 6 bases and J dropped 2 bases, with 13 bases sitting between them.